This is a list of T cell receptor beta chains from one sample in a study of T cell changes during pregnancy in multiple sclerosis. Method: immunoSEQ multiplex PCR; TCRdb's copy keeps in-frame clones and lacks some. The table has over 25,000 clones, 91% seen once. The specimen comprised CD8+ T cells from peripheral blood mononuclear cells, sampled in the second trimester of pregnancy. The receptors shown here come from a female donor in good health, enrolled as a control in a pregnancy study. Both conserved end residues are part of each CDR3. The D gene is left open where the match is weak. Not every row has a clone size; where given, it reads once, few, many or a size class.

d_call,j_call,clone_size,v_call,cdr3_nt,cdr3_aa
TRBD1,TRBJ1-2,NA,TRBV7-9,TGTGCCAGCAGCTTAGGGGACAGCTATGGCTACACCTTC,CASSLGDSYGYTF
NA,TRBJ1-3,NA,TRBV19,TGTGCCAGTCGGGCAGGGAACACTGGAAACACCATATATTTT,CASRAGNTGNTIYF
NA,TRBJ1-1,medium-sized,TRBV6-6,TGTGCCAGCAGTTACTTATTTCGTGGGCTGAACACTGAAGCTTTCTTT,CASSYLFRGLNTEAFF
NA,TRBJ2-7,NA,TRBV6-5,TGTGCCAGCAGACAGGGTTCATCCTACGAGCAGTACTTC,CASRQGSSYEQYF
TRBD1,TRBJ2-7,NA,TRBV13,TGTGCCAGCAGCCCCGAGGGGACAGGGATCTACGAGCAGTACTTC,CASSPEGTGIYEQYF
TRBD1,TRBJ1-1,NA,TRBV9,TGTGCCAGCAGCACCCGGGACAGCTTTAACACTGAAGCTTTCTTT,CASSTRDSFNTEAFF
TRBD1,TRBJ2-7,NA,TRBV9,TGTGCCAGCAGCGTAGGTGGGACAGGGATGTACGAGCAGTACTTC,CASSVGGTGMYEQYF
TRBD2,TRBJ2-5,NA,TRBV5-6,TGTGCCAGCAAGCTCTCGGGGGGACCCCCTGAGACCCAGTACTTC,CASKLSGGPPETQYF
NA,TRBJ1-1,once,TRBV7-9,TGTGCCAGCACCCCGGCTGGCGGGGGCGGGACTGAAGCTTTCTTT,CASTPAGGGGTEAFF
NA,TRBJ2-7,NA,TRBV19,TGTGCCAGTAGTCCGGGGTCGAGCTCCTACGAGCAGTACTTC,CASSPGSSSYEQYF
TRBD1,TRBJ2-7,NA,TRBV11-3,TGTGCCAGCAGCTATAGGGACAGCTCCTACGAGCAGTACTTC,CASSYRDSSYEQYF
NA,TRBJ2-7,NA,TRBV4-3,TGCGCCAGCAGCCAAGACAGGGGGGCCTACGAGCAGTACTTC,CASSQDRGAYEQYF
TRBD1,TRBJ2-1,once,TRBV7-3,TGTGCCAGCAGCCTAACTGGGGGACAGTTCAATGAGCAGTTCTTC,CASSLTGGQFNEQFF
NA,TRBJ1-5,NA,TRBV9,TGTGCCAGCAGCGCCGGACAGACTAGCAATCAGCCCCAGCATTTT,CASSAGQTSNQPQHF
NA,TRBJ2-7,NA,TRBV10-2,TGCGCCAGCAGCGGGGATCAGGACTACGAGCAGTACTTC,CASSGDQDYEQYF
TRBD1,TRBJ2-2,NA,TRBV7-7,TGTGCTAGCAGCTTACAGGGGGGAGAGACCGGGGAGCTGTTTTTT,CASSLQGGETGELFF
TRBD1,TRBJ1-2,once,TRBV5-1,TGCGCCAGCAGCTTTATTCCCCCGGACAGGGGGCTGTATGGCTACACCTTC,CASSFIPPDRGLYGYTF
TRBD1,TRBJ1-2,NA,TRBV13,TGTGCCAGCAGCTCGATCGGGACAGGGACCTATGGCTACACCTTC,CASSSIGTGTYGYTF
NA,TRBJ1-2,NA,TRBV9,TGTGCCAGCAGCGTAGCCGGTCGTATTAACTATGGCTACACCTTC,CASSVAGRINYGYTF
NA,TRBJ2-7,NA,TRBV9,TGTGCCAGCAGCGAGGAGGGGGCGGGGGAGCAGTACTTC,CASSEEGAGEQYF
NA,TRBJ1-4,NA,TRBV14,TGTGCCAGCAGGAGAGGGACTGGGGAACCTAATGAAAAACTGTTTTTT,CASRRGTGEPNEKLFF
NA,TRBJ1-4,NA,TRBV9,TGTGCCAGCAGCGTAGGAGGGAGCCCTAATGAAAAACTGTTTTTT,CASSVGGSPNEKLFF
NA,TRBJ1-2,NA,TRBV21-1,TGTGCCAGCAGCAATAGTACGACCACTACAAAAGGGACAGGAAACTATGGCTACACCTTC,CASSNSTTTTKGTGNYGYTF
NA,TRBJ2-7,NA,TRBV19,TGTGCCAGTAGTTCGCGGGGGCTGGGCGAGCAGTACTTC,CASSSRGLGEQYF
NA,TRBJ1-2,NA,TRBV6-5,TGTGCCAGCAGTTACTCGGGGGGGTGGGGTGGCTACACCTTC,CASSYSGGWGGYTF
NA,TRBJ2-5,NA,TRBV10-3,TGTGCCATCAGTGAGTCTACAGGGCCAAATCAAGAGACCCAGTACTTC,CAISESTGPNQETQYF
TRBD1,TRBJ2-2,once,TRBV7-9,TGTGCCAGCAGCTCACCCGGGACAGCCACCGGGGAGCTGTTTTTT,CASSSPGTATGELFF
TRBD2,TRBJ2-5,once,TRBV7-2,TGTGCCAGCAGCTTAGTGTCTAGCGGGGGTGGAGAGACCCAGTACTTC,CASSLVSSGGGETQYF
NA,TRBJ2-7,NA,TRBV7-3,TGTGCCAGCAGCTTAAGAGGTTACGAGCAGTACTTC,CASSLRGYEQYF
NA,TRBJ2-2,few,TRBV4-3,TGCGCCAGCAGCCAGACGTTCCGACAGAGCCTAGGGGGCGGGGAGCTGTTTTTT,CASSQTFRQSLGGGELFF
NA,TRBJ2-1,NA,TRBV7-3,TGTGCCAGCAGCCTAGGCGGTTCCTACAATGAGCAGTTCTTC,CASSLGGSYNEQFF
TRBD2,TRBJ2-3,once,TRBV15,TGTGCCGCCAGCAGGGTTAGCGGGGGCCACACAGATACGCAGTATTTT,CAASRVSGGHTDTQYF
NA,TRBJ1-1,NA,TRBV18,TGTGCCAGCTCACCGACAGCCGAGATGAACACTGAAGCTTTCTTT,CASSPTAEMNTEAFF
NA,TRBJ2-3,NA,TRBV11-2,TGTGCCAGCAGCTCGTACACAGATACGCAGTATTTT,CASSSYTDTQYF
NA,TRBJ1-2,medium-sized,TRBV2,TGTGCCAGCGAGAAAGGGAGAAACTATGGCTACACCTTC,CASEKGRNYGYTF
TRBD1,TRBJ2-1,NA,TRBV4-3,TGCGCCAGCAGCCAAGACCCGCTGGGGACAGGCTACAATGAGCAGTTCTTC,CASSQDPLGTGYNEQFF
NA,TRBJ2-5,NA,TRBV30,TGTGCCTGGGCCGACGGAGCCCAAGAGACCCAGTACTTC,CAWADGAQETQYF
NA,TRBJ2-7,NA,TRBV18,TGTGCCAGCTCACCCCCAATCCTAGATGTCCACGAGCAGTACTTC,CASSPPILDVHEQYF
TRBD1,TRBJ2-6,NA,TRBV7-3,TGTGCCAGCAGCCCCTACTCCGGGACAGGGGACTACCGGTCTGGGGCCAACGTCCTGACTTTC,CASSPYSGTGDYRSGANVLTF
TRBD1,TRBJ2-2,NA,TRBV19,TGTGCCAGTAGTCCGGACAGGGAGAACACCGGGGAGCTGTTTTTT,CASSPDRENTGELFF
TRBD1,TRBJ1-1,NA,TRBV6-5,TGTGCCAGCACCGAGACAGGGCACACTGAAGCTTTCTTT,CASTETGHTEAFF
NA,TRBJ1-2,NA,TRBV27,TGTGCCAGCAGTATACGGGGGGGCCTTTCGGCGGGCTACACCTTC,CASSIRGGLSAGYTF
NA,TRBJ2-7,NA,TRBV30,TGTGCCTGGGGTAGGGGCGGAGCCTACGAGCAGTACTTC,CAWGRGGAYEQYF
TRBD2,TRBJ2-3,NA,TRBV9,TGTGCCAGCAGCGTAGTACTAGCGGGCCTGGATACGCAGTATTTT,CASSVVLAGLDTQYF
TRBD1,TRBJ1-1,NA,TRBV29-1,TGCAGCTCCGATCAGGGACAGGGTAACACTGAAGCTTTCTTT,CSSDQGQGNTEAFF
NA,TRBJ2-7,NA,TRBV30,TGTGCCTGGACCGGAGGGTACGAGCAGTACTTC,CAWTGGYEQYF
NA,TRBJ1-1,NA,TRBV9,TGTGCCAGCAGCATACAGGGTCCGGGCACTGAAGCTTTCTTT,CASSIQGPGTEAFF
NA,TRBJ1-1,few,TRBV4-3,TGCGCCAGCAGCCAAGACTTAGGTCTTGGGGGCCCGGGGATAACGTTGAACACTGAAGCTTTCTTT,CASSQDLGLGGPGITLNTEAFF
NA,TRBJ2-3,NA,TRBV5-5,TGTGCCAGCAGCTTGTTTCGGGTCAGCTCTGCCACAGATACGCAGTATTTT,CASSLFRVSSATDTQYF
NA,TRBJ1-4,NA,TRBV6-6,TGTGCCACTGTCAGGGCAACTAATGAAAAACTGTTTTTT,CATVRATNEKLFF
NA,TRBJ2-6,NA,TRBV27,TGTGCCACCCTTTCTGGGGCCAACGTCCTGACTTTC,CATLSGANVLTF